This T cell receptor (beta chain) came from a study of identifying expanded T cells in peripheral blood. Broader study findings: Variance in clone template counts between roughly 2-week samples significantly increased with total template count across all healthy donors.

The protocol was immunoSEQ multiplex PCR, while the TCRdb copy is restricted to in-frame clones and leaves out a portion. The profile shows 100,000 to 150,000 clones, approximately 86% of them singletons. CDR1 SGHTA and CDR2 FQGNSA come from the germline V gene. This CDR3 is 15 amino acids long. V shed 6 bases, J shed 5 bases, and the junction held 10 bases outside the gene matches. This clone was recorded once. Its antigen remains unidentified. Material for sequencing was blood. This TCR was recovered from a person aged 18 to 70 in good health. The chain links TRBV7-2 to TRBJ2-7; 10 bases are a match to TRBD1. CDR3 region: CASRDSGTGANEQYF. The CDR3 bases are TGTGCCAGCAGGGACTCCGGGACAGGGGCGAACGAGCAGTACTTC.